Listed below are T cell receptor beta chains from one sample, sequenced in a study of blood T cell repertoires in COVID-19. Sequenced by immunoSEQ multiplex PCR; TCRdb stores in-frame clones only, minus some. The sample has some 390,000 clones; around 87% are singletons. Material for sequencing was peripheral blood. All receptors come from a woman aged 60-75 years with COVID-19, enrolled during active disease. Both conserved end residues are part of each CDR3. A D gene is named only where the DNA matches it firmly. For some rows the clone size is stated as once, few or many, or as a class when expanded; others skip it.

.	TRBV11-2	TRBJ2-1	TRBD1	CASSRGTGIDEQFF	TGTGCCAGCAGCCGAGGGACAGGAATCGATGAGCAGTTCTTC
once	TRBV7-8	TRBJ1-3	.	CASSPFGTFGNTIYF	TGTGCCAGCAGCCCGTTCGGGACATTTGGAAACACCATATATTTT
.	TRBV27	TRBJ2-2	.	CASSLRGGLFTGELFF	TGTGCCAGCAGTTTAAGGGGGGGCCTATTCACCGGGGAGCTGTTTTTT
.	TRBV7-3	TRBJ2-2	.	CASSRTTNTGELFF	TGTGCCAGCAGCCGTACAACGAACACCGGGGAGCTGTTTTTT
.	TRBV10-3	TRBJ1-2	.	CAISEQGLPNYGYTF	TGTGCCATCAGTGAGCAGGGCCTACCTAACTATGGCTACACCTTC
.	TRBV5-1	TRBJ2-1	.	CASSPSPTTEGEQFF	TGCGCCAGCAGCCCTAGTCCTACCACGGAGGGTGAGCAGTTCTTC
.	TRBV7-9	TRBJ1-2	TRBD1	CASSATGEGYTF	TGTGCCAGCAGCGCGACAGGGGAAGGCTACACCTTC
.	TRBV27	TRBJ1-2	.	CASSLLGTETVYGYTF	TGTGCCAGCAGTTTACTGGGGACTGAAACTGTCTATGGCTACACCTTC
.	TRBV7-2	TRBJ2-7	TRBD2	CASSFWVGGGKSYEQYF	TGTGCCAGCAGCTTCTGGGTTGGCGGGGGGAAGTCCTACGAGCAGTACTTC
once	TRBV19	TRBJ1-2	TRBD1	CASSITGGALIDYGYTF	TGTGCCAGTAGTATCACAGGGGGCGCGTTAATAGACTATGGCTACACCTTC
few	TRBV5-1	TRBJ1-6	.	CASSNKEFLSSYNSPLHF	TGCGCCAGCAGCAATAAGGAGTTCCTGAGCTCCTATAATTCACCCCTCCACTTT
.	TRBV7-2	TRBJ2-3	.	CASSLVAGATDTQYF	TGTGCCAGCAGCTTAGTCGCGGGGGCCACAGATACGCAGTATTTT
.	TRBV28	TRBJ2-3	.	CASSDPRGGGDTQYF	TGTGCCAGCAGCGACCCGCGGGGCGGGGGCGATACGCAGTATTTT
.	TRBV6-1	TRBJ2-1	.	CASSEFSWGRSGYNEQFF	TGTGCCAGCAGTGAATTCTCCTGGGGGAGGAGTGGATACAATGAGCAGTTCTTC
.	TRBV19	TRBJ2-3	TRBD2	CASTSRGAGVPTDTQYF	TGTGCCAGTACCTCACGGGGAGCGGGGGTACCCACAGATACGCAGTATTTT
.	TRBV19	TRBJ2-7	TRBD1	CATRDQGASGLEQYF	TGTGCCACCCGGGACCAGGGGGCCTCGGGGTTGGAGCAGTACTTC
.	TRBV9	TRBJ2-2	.	CASSAFKGELFF	TGTGCCAGCAGCGCATTCAAAGGGGAGCTGTTTTTT